This TCR beta chain was observed in a study of Ad26.COV2.S vaccination and SARS-CoV-2 variants. Treatment defined: roughly 18 received Ad26.COV2.S at low or high dose, single or two shots; five or six received placebo; per-sample allocation not given. Specimens were obtained on day 63 following the first vaccine or placebo injection. Profiled with immunoSEQ multiplex PCR; TCRdb holds only in-frame clones, not every one. The table shows fewer than 300,000 clones, with over 75% occurring only once. A few counts support this clone. The antigen remains undetermined. Germline V CDR1 and CDR2: LGHNA, YNFKEQ. CDR3 length: 13 amino acids. The germline V and J ends were trimmed by 0 bases and 15 bases, with 12 bases remaining between them. Study results and limitations: Responses of T cells in total may have been underestimated by the TCR breadth and depth analyses.

This material consisted of peripheral blood, taken in a trial of Ad26.COV2.S vaccine versus placebo. This TCR derives from a person aged 18-60 years who received the Ad26.COV2.S COVID-19 vaccine or a placebo. The rearrangement joins TRBV4-2 to TRBJ1-6, with D perhaps TRBD1 (5 bases). The DNA of the CDR3 is TGTGCCAGCAGCCAAGAAGCGCCGGGGCACCTCCACTTT. As protein: CASSQEAPGHLHF.